These T cell receptor beta chains were read from a single sample in a study of CD8+CD57+ T cells in acquired aplastic anemia. TCRdb used MiXCR to reprocess the reads, holding one entry per CDR3 protein. The sample yields about 220,000 distinct CDR3 sequences, around 32% seen once. The material sequenced was sorted CD4+, CD8+, or CD8+CD57+ T cells (not recorded which) from PBMCs. These TCRs come from a human donor in good health, serving as a control. Both conserved end residues are part of each CDR3. Fields, in order: V gene, clone size, J gene, D gene, CDR3 protein, CDR3 DNA. A D gene is named only where the DNA matches it firmly. Size is stated for part of the rows, as once, few or many counts, or as a class when the clone is expanded.

>TRBV5-4|few|TRBJ1-4|NA
CASSRNLANEKLFF
TGTGCCAGCAGCCGGAATTTGGCTAATGAAAAACTGTTTTTT
>TRBV9|NA|TRBJ2-2|NA
CASSVVPDLGELFF
TGTGCCAGCAGCGTAGTTCCTGATCTAGGGGAGCTGTTTTTT
>TRBV15|NA|TRBJ1-2|TRBD1
CATSSDARTGGAEGYTF
TGTGCCACCAGCAGTGATGCCCGGACAGGGGGCGCGGAAGGCTACACCTTC
>TRBV3-1|NA|TRBJ1-1|NA
CASSQGGMTEAFF
TGTGCCAGCAGCCAAGGTGGAATGACTGAAGCTTTCTTT
>TRBV7-3|NA|TRBJ2-1|TRBD2
CASSLFLGGGANEQFF
TGTGCCAGCAGCTTATTCTTGGGCGGGGGGGCCAATGAGCAGTTCTTC
>TRBV6-1|once|TRBJ2-2|NA
CASSELTGSNTGELFF
TGTGCCAGCAGTGAACTAACAGGATCGAACACCGGGGAGCTGTTTTTT
>TRBV6-5|NA|TRBJ1-2|NA
CASNYDRDNPGRYGYTF
TGTGCCAGCAATTACGATCGGGACAACCCTGGACGCTATGGCTACACCTTC
>TRBV12-3/TRBV12-4|many|TRBJ2-5|NA
CASSPGDGYQETQYF
TGTGCCAGCAGTCCGGGGGACGGCTACCAAGAGACCCAGTACTTC
>TRBV2|NA|TRBJ1-2|NA
CASSEGFYGYTF
TGTGCCAGCAGTGAGGGATTCTATGGCTACACCTTC
>TRBV3-1|few|TRBJ2-1|TRBD2
CASSQTQTSGSPEQFF
TGTGCCAGCAGTCAGACCCAGACTAGCGGGAGCCCTGAGCAGTTCTTC
>TRBV29-1|few|TRBJ1-1|TRBD1
CSAGAGQFTEAFF
TGCAGCGCTGGGGCGGGACAGTTCACTGAAGCTTTCTTT
>TRBV27|NA|TRBJ1-2|NA
CASRRGGYGYAF
TGTGCCAGCAGACGAGGGGGGTATGGCTACGCCTTC
>TRBV7-9|NA|TRBJ1-1|NA
CAGGPDRNGLNTEAFF
TGTGCCGGGGGACCCGACAGGAACGGATTGAACACTGAAGCTTTCTTT
>TRBV24-1|NA|TRBJ2-3|NA
CATSVGHTDTQYF
TGTGCCACCAGTGTAGGACACACAGATACGCAGTATTTT
>TRBV6-5|many|TRBJ1-6|TRBD1
CASRWTGIDSPLHF
TGTGCCAGCAGATGGACAGGGATTGATTCACCCCTCCACTTT
>TRBV30|NA|TRBJ2-2|NA
CASATDKNTGELFF
TGTGCCTCAGCGACGGACAAGAACACCGGGGAGCTGTTTTTT
>TRBV29-1|NA|TRBJ1-4|TRBD1
CSVEKGAVRILEKLFF
TGCAGCGTTGAAAAGGGGGCGGTCAGGATACTTGAAAAACTGTTTTTT
>TRBV7-9|many|TRBJ2-2|NA
CASSSVYTGELFF
TGTGCCAGCAGCTCGGTCTACACCGGGGAGCTGTTTTTT
>TRBV28|NA|TRBJ2-7|TRBD2
CASQEVWGGSAYEQYF
TGTGCCAGCCAGGAGGTTTGGGGGGGGTCGGCCTACGAGCAGTACTTC
>TRBV2|many|TRBJ2-7|TRBD1
CASNQDRGYEQYF
TGTGCCAGCAACCAAGACAGGGGGTACGAGCAGTACTTC